The clone carrying this T cell receptor (beta chain) turned up a few times. This record belongs to a study of patients and donors after allogeneic stem cell transplantation. TCRdb reprocessed the RT-PCR reads with MiXCR, giving one entry per CDR3 protein. Of roughly 250,000 distinct CDR3 sequences in the sample, 11% to 15% are singletons; the top ten hold around a tenth. The source is a human donor who was either an allogeneic HSCT recipient or a stem cell or donor lymphocyte infusion donor (not recorded which). It is not recorded whose cells these are; they may come from a transplant donor. Sequencing used blood, either unsorted or a sorted T cell fraction (not recorded which).

The CDR3 here is CASSQETGQGATYEQYF. CDR3 nucleotide sequence: TGCGCCAGCAGCCAAGAGACCGGACAGGGGGCCACCTACGAGCAGTACTTC. The chain joins TRBV4-3 to TRBJ2-7, with 11 bases that match TRBD1. Germline assignment: CDR1 LGHNA and CDR2 YSLEER. J gave up 2 bases and V 0 bases, and 6 bases lay outside the gene matches. CDR3 length: 17 residues.